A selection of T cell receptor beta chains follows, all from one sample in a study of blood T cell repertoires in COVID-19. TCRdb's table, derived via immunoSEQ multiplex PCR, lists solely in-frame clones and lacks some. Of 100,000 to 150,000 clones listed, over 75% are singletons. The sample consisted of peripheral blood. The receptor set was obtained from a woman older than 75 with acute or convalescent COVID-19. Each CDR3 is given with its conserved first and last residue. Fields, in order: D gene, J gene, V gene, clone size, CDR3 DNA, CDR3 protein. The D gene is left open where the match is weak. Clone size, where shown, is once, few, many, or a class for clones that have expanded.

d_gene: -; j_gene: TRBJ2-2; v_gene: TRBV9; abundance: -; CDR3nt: TGTGCCAGCAGCGTAAGGGGCAGCAACACCGGGGAGCTGTTTTTT; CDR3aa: CASSVRGSNTGELFF
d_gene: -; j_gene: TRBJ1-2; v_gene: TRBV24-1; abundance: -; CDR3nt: TGTGCCACCAGTTCCCATTCGGTCCCTGGCTACACCTTC; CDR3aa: CATSSHSVPGYTF
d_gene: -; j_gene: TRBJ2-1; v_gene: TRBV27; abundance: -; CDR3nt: TGTGCCAGCAGCGCACGACAGAGCTCCTACAATGAGCAGTTCTTC; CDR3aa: CASSARQSSYNEQFF
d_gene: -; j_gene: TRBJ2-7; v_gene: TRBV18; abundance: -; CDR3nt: TGTGCCAGCTCACCAGGCACAGGGCCATCCTACGAGCAGTACTTC; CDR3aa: CASSPGTGPSYEQYF
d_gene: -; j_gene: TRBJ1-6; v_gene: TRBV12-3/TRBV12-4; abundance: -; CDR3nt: TGTGCCAGCAGTTTAAACAGAAATTCACCCCTCCACTTT; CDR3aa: CASSLNRNSPLHF
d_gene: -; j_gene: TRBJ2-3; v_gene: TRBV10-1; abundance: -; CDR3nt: TGCGCCAGCAGCCCGGTCGGAGATACGCAGTATTTT; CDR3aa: CASSPVGDTQYF
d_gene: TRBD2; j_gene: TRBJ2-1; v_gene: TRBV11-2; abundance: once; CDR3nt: TGTGCCAGCAGCCTAAGACCGCCGGGACTAGTAAGGAGTGAGCAGTTCTTC; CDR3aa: CASSLRPPGLVRSEQFF
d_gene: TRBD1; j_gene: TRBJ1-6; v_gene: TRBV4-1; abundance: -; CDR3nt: TGCGCCAGCAGCCAAGCCGACGTTAAGACAGGGATCAGGCAATCCTATAATTCACCCCTCCACTTT; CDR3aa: CASSQADVKTGIRQSYNSPLHF
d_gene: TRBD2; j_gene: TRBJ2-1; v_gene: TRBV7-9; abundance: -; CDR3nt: TGTGCCAGCAGCCCACCTACTAGCGGGGGTGAAAACTACAATGAGCAGTTCTTC; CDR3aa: CASSPPTSGGENYNEQFF
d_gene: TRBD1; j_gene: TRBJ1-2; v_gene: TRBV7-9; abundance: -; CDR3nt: TGTGCCAGCAGCTCACCGGGACAGGGTAATGGCTACACCTTC; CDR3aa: CASSSPGQGNGYTF
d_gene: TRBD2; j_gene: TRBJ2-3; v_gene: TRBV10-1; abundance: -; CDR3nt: TGCGCCAGCAGTGAGACCAGCGGGGGGACAGATACGCAGTATTTT; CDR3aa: CASSETSGGTDTQYF
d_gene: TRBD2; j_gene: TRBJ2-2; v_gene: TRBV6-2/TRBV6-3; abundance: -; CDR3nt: TGTGCCAGCAGGCCTACTAGCGGGGGGGCCCGACTGTTTTTT; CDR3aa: CASRPTSGGARLFF
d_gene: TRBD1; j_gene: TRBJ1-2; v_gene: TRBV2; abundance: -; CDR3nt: TGTGCCAGCAGGGACAGGGGCGATGGCTACACCTTC; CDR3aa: CASRDRGDGYTF
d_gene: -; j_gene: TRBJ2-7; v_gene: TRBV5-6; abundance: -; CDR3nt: TGTGCCAGCAGCTTCGGGGGTAGCTCCTACGAGCAGTACTTC; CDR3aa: CASSFGGSSYEQYF
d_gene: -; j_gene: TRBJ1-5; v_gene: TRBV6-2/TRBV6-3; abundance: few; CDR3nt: TGTGCCAGCAGTTACTCGAGCGTCTACAATCAGCCCCAGCATTTT; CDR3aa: CASSYSSVYNQPQHF
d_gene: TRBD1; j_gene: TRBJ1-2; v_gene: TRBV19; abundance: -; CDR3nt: TGTGCCAGTAGTATAGCGGCACAGGGGGCCGGCGGCTACACCTTC; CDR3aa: CASSIAAQGAGGYTF
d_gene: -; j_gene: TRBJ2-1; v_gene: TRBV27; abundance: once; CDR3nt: TGTGCCAGCAGTGTCCCCGGGGGGCGGAATGAGCAGTTCTTC; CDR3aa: CASSVPGGRNEQFF
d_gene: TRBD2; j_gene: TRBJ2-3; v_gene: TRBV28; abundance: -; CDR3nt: TGTGCCAGCAGAATCCCGGCGGGGGGGCGGGCAGATACGCAGTATTTT; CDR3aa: CASRIPAGGRADTQYF
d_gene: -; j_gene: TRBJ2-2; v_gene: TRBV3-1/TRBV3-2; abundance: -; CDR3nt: TGTGCCAGCAGTTACGGGATGTTGGGGATGAACACCGGGGAGCTGTTTTTT; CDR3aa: CASSYGMLGMNTGELFF
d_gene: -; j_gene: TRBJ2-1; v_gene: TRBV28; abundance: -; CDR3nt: TGTGCCAGCAGTTACCGGTATGAGCAGTTCTTC; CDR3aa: CASSYRYEQFF
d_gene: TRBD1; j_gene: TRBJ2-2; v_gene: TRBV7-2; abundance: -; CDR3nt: TGTGCCAGCAGCCTCCGACGGGGACAGGGTTTGGGGGAGCTGTTTTTT; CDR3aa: CASSLRRGQGLGELFF
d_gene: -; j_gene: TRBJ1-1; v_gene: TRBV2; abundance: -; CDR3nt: TGTGCCAGCAGTGGGGAGAAGGCGACAGGACCAGCTTTCTTT; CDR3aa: CASSGEKATGPAFF
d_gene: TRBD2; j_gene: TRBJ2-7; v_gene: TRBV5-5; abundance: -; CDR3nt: TGTGCCAGCAGCCACGGGGGGGCGGGCGAGCAGTACTTC; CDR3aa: CASSHGGAGEQYF
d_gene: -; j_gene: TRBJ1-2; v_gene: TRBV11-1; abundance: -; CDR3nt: TGTGCCAGCAGCCATGGACAGTTCTATGGCTACACCTTC; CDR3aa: CASSHGQFYGYTF
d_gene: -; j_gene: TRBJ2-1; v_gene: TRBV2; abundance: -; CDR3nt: TGTGCCAGCAGCGGGGGTGAAAGCTCCTACAATGAGCAGTTCTTC; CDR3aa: CASSGGESSYNEQFF
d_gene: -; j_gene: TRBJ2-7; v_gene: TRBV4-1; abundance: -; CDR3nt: TGCGCCAGCAGCCAAGATCGGTTTACCTACGAGCAGTACTTC; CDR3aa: CASSQDRFTYEQYF
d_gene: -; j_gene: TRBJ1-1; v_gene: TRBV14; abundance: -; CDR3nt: TGTGCCAGCAGCCCCCTAGAGGGGGTCCTTGAAGCTTTCTTT; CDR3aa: CASSPLEGVLEAFF
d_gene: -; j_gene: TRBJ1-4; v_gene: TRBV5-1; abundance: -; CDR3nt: TGCGCCAGCAGCTTTCAGGGTTCGACTAATGAAAAACTGTTTTTT; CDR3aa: CASSFQGSTNEKLFF
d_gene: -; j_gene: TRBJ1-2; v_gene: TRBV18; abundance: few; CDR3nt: TGTGCCAGCTCACCGGGGGCGGACTATGGCTACACCTTC; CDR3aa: CASSPGADYGYTF
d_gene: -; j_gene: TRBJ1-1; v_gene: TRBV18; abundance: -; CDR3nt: TGTGCCAGCTCGGAAGGGGGGGGGACCGAAGCTTTCTTT; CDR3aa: CASSEGGGTEAFF
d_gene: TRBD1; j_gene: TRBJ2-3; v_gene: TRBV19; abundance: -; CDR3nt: TGTGCCAGTAGTAGAACCCAGGGGGAGCTGGATACGCAGTATTTT; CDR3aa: CASSRTQGELDTQYF
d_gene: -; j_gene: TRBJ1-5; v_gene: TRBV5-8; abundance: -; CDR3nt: TGTGCCAGCAGCTCGGACAGCAGCAATCAGCCCCAGCATTTT; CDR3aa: CASSSDSSNQPQHF
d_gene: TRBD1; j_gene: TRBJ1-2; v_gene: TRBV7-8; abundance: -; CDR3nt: TGTGCCAGCAGCCTAGGGGGGACAGGGGTAAACTATGGCTACACCTTC; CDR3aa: CASSLGGTGVNYGYTF
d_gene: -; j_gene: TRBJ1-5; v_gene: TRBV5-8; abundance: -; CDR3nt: TGTGCCAGCGTTCCCCAACAGGGAGATCAGCCCCAGCATTTT; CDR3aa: CASVPQQGDQPQHF
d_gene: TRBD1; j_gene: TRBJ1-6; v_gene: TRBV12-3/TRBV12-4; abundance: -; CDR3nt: TGTGCCAGCAGTACAGGGGGCAATTCACCCCTCCACTTT; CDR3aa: CASSTGGNSPLHF
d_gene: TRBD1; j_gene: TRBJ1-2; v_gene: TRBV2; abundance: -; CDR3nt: TGTGCCAGCAGTGAATGGACAGGGCAAGGCTACACCTTC; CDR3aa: CASSEWTGQGYTF
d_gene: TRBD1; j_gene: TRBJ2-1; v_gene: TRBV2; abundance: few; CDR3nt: TGTGCCAGCAGTACTGACAGGGGGTCGAATGAGCAGTTCTTC; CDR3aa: CASSTDRGSNEQFF
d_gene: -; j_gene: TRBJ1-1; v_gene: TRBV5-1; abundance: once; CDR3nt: TGCGCCAGCAGCTTGGTCCGTAAGTCAGGGGCTGAAGCTTTCTTT; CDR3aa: CASSLVRKSGAEAFF
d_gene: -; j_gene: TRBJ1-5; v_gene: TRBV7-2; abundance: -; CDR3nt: TGTGCCAGCAGCTTAGACCCTACAGGGCGGGGGGGCAATCAGCCCCAGCATTTT; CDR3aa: CASSLDPTGRGGNQPQHF
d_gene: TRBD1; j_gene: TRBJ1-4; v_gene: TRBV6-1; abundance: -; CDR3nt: TGTGCCAGCAGTGAACAGGGGGCCCCGAAAGAAAAACTGTTTTTT; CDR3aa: CASSEQGAPKEKLFF